This T cell receptor (beta chain) was recovered during a study of blood T cell repertoires in COVID-19. The wider study: Researchers got acute and convalescent COVID-19 samples from the United States, Italy and Spain. Sample material is recorded as cDNA or gDNA derived from T cells, B-cell-depleted T cells, or PBMCs.

CDR3 length: 15 residues. In germline, CDR1 is MGHRA, CDR2 YSYEKL. V was cut by 4 bases and J by 8 bases, with 17 bases left in between. Per the study methods: Researchers report that nucleated cell counts were estimated from reference gene primer amplification. Method: immunoSEQ multiplex PCR; TCRdb's copy keeps in-frame clones and lacks some. The DNA was the basis for D and trimming; V, J and clone size are from that table. The data show 160,000 or so clones, with less than 90% seen just once and 2% to 3% held by the top ten. Sequencing was done on a sample of peripheral blood. This sequence was found in a woman between 65 and 79 years old with acute or convalescent COVID-19. The rearrangement joins TRBV4-1 to TRBJ1-4; no reliable D call. The CDR3 loop is CASSLTGQSREKLFF. CDR3 nucleotide sequence: TGCGCCAGCAGCCTGACCGGCCAGTCCAGGGAAAAACTGTTTTTT.